This T cell receptor (beta chain) stems from a study of CD8+ T cells in alopecia areata. Findings and limits, study-wide: Persistence during tofacitinib was seen for many expanded lesional clones in scalp and blood.

Germline-derived CDR1 and CDR2 are GTSNPN and SVGIG (reference sequence). The CDR3 contains 13 residues. V trimming: 3 bases; J trimming: 4 bases; junction bases outside the gene matches: 1. Stated treatment: oral pan-JAK inhibitor, 5-10 mg twice daily. In each case, RNA was isolated and then reverse transcribed into cDNA as the sequencing template. Data came from immunoSEQ multiplex PCR; TCRdb stores just in-frame clones and leaves some out. The table shows about 270,000 clones, with 60% occurring only once. Regarding this clone: The antigen remains unidentified. This sample includes further DNA sequences coding for the same CDR3.

This specimen was CD4+ T cells sorted from blood, taken around week 53, from a patient treated with tofacitinib. The TCR was taken from a human donor with alopecia areata. The chain recombines TRBV30 with TRBJ1-5, with TRBD1 matching 9 bases. The CDR3 reads CAWRGQGNQPQHF. The CDR3 DNA reads as TGTGCCTGGAGGGGACAGGGTAATCAGCCCCAGCATTTT.